The 2 T cell receptor beta chains below were found in one sample sequenced in a study of blood T cell repertoires in COVID-19. TCRdb keeps only in-frame clones here, not all; method: immunoSEQ multiplex PCR. This sample carries a few hundred thousand clones, 80% to 85% of them seen once, and the ten largest clones take approximately 4.7%. Sequenced input: PBMCs or T cells enriched from blood (not recorded which). The receptors derive from a woman in her fifties or sixties who had recovered from COVID-19.

This chain connects TRBV4-1 to TRBJ2-7; D gene ambiguous. This CDR3 contains 13 residues. CDR1 is MGHRA and CDR2 is YSYEKL in the germline V gene. The V end lost 5 bases, the J end lost 0 bases, and 8 bases lay between the germline ends. Written as DNA, the CDR3 is TGCGCCAGCAGCAGGAGTACCTCCTACGAGCAGTACTTC. Translation gives CASSRSTSYEQYF.

With respect to this clone: This same CDR3 is encoded by further DNA sequences in the sample. V and J are TRBV5-1 and TRBJ2-2, with TRBD2 as a possible D gene (5 bases). From germline, CDR1 is SGHRS and CDR2 YFSETQ. The CDR3 spans 13 residues. V lost 0 bases, J lost 6 bases, and 6 bases lay in between. The CDR3 is CASSLDGAGELFF. The CDR3 DNA reads TGCGCCAGCAGCTTGGACGGGGCCGGGGAGCTGTTTTTT.